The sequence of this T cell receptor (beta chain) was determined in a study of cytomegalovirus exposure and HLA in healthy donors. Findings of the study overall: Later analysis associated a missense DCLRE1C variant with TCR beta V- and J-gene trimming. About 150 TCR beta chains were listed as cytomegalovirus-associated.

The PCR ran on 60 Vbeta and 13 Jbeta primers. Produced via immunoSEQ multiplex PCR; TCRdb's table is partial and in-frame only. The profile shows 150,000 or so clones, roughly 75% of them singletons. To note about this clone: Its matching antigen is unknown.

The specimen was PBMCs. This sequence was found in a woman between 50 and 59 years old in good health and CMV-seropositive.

As DNA, the CDR3 is TGTGCCAGTAGCCACAGGGGAGAGATAGATACGCAGTATTTT. This codes for CASSHRGEIDTQYF. The rearrangement links TRBV19 to TRBJ2-3; the match to TRBD1 covers 7 bases. Losses at the gene ends were 6 bases for V and 5 bases for J; bases not matched to a gene: 8. CDR3 length equals 14 residues. The germline CDR1 and CDR2 sequences are LNHDA and SQIVND (reference sequence).